These 28 T cell receptor beta chains share one sample of origin, sequenced in a study of OX40 agonist ivuxolimab in advanced cancers. The data were produced by immunoSEQ multiplex PCR, yet TCRdb's version contains in-frame clones alone and is incomplete. Among some 57,000 clones, more than 80% were seen once, and the ten largest hold less than 5.5%. Sequenced here: CD4+ or CD8+ T cells sorted from blood, sampled in a trial of the OX40 agonist ivuxolimab. The receptors were sampled from an adult with an advanced solid tumor such as melanoma, head and neck, liver or kidney cancer.

The chain joins TRBV5-1 to TRBJ2-2, with TRBD2 matching 7 bases. Germline loops: CDR1 SGHRS, CDR2 YFSETQ. The CDR3 covers 17 residues. V shed 0 bases, J shed 5 bases, and the junction held 10 bases outside the gene matches. The CDR3 protein is CASSLDLSGRATGELFF. DNA of the CDR3: TGCGCCAGCAGCTTGGACCTTAGTGGGAGGGCAACCGGGGAGCTGTTTTTT. The complete variable domain, with remaining parts taken from reference TRBV5-1 and TRBJ2-2, reads KAGVTQTPRYLIKTRGQQVTLSCSPISGHRSVSWYQQTPGQGLQFLFEYFSETQRNKGNFPGRFSGRQFSNSRSEMNVSTLELGDSALYLCASSLDLSGRATGELFFGEGSRLTVL.

The chain links TRBV9 to TRBJ2-3, with 9 bases matching TRBD2. Germline CDR1 and CDR2: SGDLS and YYNGEE. This CDR3 spans 15 amino acids. The V and J ends lost 2 bases and 0 bases, in that order; junction bases with no gene match: 1. In DNA, the CDR3 is TGTGCCAGCAGCGTTAGCGGGAGAAGCACAGATACGCAGTATTTT. It is translated as CASSVSGRSTDTQYF.

This sequence joins TRBV5-1 and TRBJ2-5; D gene ambiguous. The V end lost 4 bases, the J end lost 9 bases, and 10 bases lay between the germline ends. This CDR3 has 11 amino acids. The germline V gene has CDR1 SGHRS and CDR2 YFSETQ. The CDR3 reads CASSAQGSQYF. The CDR3 bases are TGCGCCAGCAGCGCGCAAGGGTCCCAGTACTTC.

The chain employs TRBV4-1 and TRBJ2-1, with TRBD2 matching 8 bases. The CDR3 length is 19 residues. Germline assignment: CDR1 MGHRA and CDR2 YSYEKL. With 2 bases clipped from V and 0 bases from J, the junction kept 12 bases outside the gene matches. DNA for the CDR3: TGCGCCAGCAGCCAAATCTTACTAGCGGCCCAGAGCTCCTACAATGAGCAGTTCTTC. Its protein is CASSQILLAAQSSYNEQFF.

The CDR3 here is CASSLGTRTNEQFF. Here the CDR3 DNA reads TGTGCCAGCAGCTTGGGGACTAGAACCAATGAGCAGTTCTTC. This chain uses TRBV11-2 with TRBJ2-1; 8 bases fit TRBD2. The germline CDR1 and CDR2 sequences are SGHAT and FQNNGV. The CDR3 is 14 residues long. Trimming took 3 bases from V and 6 from J; bases not matched to a gene: 4.

This clone was seen only once. The chain recombines TRBV5-1 with TRBJ1-3; unclear D gene. V was shortened by 4 bases and J by 5 bases, with 16 bases between the two germline ends. CDR1 and CDR2 (germline): SGHRS, YFSETQ. The CDR3 sequence is 15 residues long. This CDR3 reads CASSLTGSGRNTIYF. CDR3 nucleotide sequence: TGCGCCAGCAGCCTAACGGGGAGTGGCAGAAACACCATATATTTT.

This chain joins TRBV5-6 and TRBJ2-7, with a tentative D call TRBD2 (5 bases). Trimming stripped 4 bases from V and 6 bases from J, with 14 bases between. The CDR3 sequence is 13 residues long. The germline gives CDR1 SGHDT, CDR2 YYEEEE. The DNA of the CDR3 is TGTGCCAGCAGCCCCCTGGCGGGTCGCGAGCAGTACTTC. It specifies CASSPLAGREQYF.

J is TRBJ2-1 and V is TRBV11-2; possible D gene TRBD2, 5 bases. Germline CDR1 is SGHAT and CDR2 is FQNNGV. The CDR3 spans 15 residues. Trimming removed 5 bases from V and 4 bases from J, with 15 bases in between. The DNA for the CDR3 is TGTGCCAGCAGCCTTCGACTATTGGGATACAATGAGCAGTTCTTC. It is translated as CASSLRLLGYNEQFF. Full variable domain (rest looked up from reference TRBV11-2 and TRBJ2-1): EAGVAQSPRYKIIEKRQSVAFWCNPISGHATLYWYQQILGQGPKLLIQFQNNGVVDDSQLPKDRFSAERLKGVDSTLKIQPAKLEDSAVYLCASSLRLLGYNEQFFGPGTRLTVL.

The chain has TRBV5-1 and TRBJ2-7; the match to TRBD2 covers 11 bases. This CDR3 spans 15 amino acids. The V segment lost 0 bases and the J segment 5 bases; nucleotides outside the gene matches: 4. The V gene's germline CDR1 is SGHRS and CDR2 YFSETQ. This CDR3 reads CASSLVAGGGNEQYF. The CDR3 bases are TGCGCCAGCAGCTTGGTAGCGGGAGGGGGAAACGAGCAGTACTTC.

The chain employs TRBV2 and TRBJ2-3; 8 bases agree with TRBD2. Germline CDR1 SNHLY, CDR2 FYNNEI. The CDR3 is 15 amino acids. V was pared by 0 bases and J by 3 bases, with 2 bases of the junction left unmatched. The CDR3 is CASSEAGTRTDTQYF. The DNA of the CDR3 is TGTGCCAGCAGTGAAGCTGGGACTAGAACAGATACGCAGTATTTT. Looking up the rest from reference TRBV2 and TRBJ2-3 gives the full variable domain: EPEVTQTPSHQVTQMGQEVILRCVPISNHLYFYWYRQILGQKVEFLVSFYNNEISEKSEIFDDQFSVERPDGSNFTLKIRSTKLEDSAMYFCASSEAGTRTDTQYFGPGTRLTVL.

This clone was detected only once. This chain links TRBV5-6 with TRBJ2-3; D may correspond to TRBD1 or TRBD2 (5 bases each). In germline, CDR1 is SGHDT, CDR2 YYEEEE. This CDR3 spans 11 amino acids. V dropped 7 bases and J dropped 8 bases, with 11 bases sitting between them. The CDR3 reads CASGDGGTQYF. The CDR3 DNA follows: TGTGCCAGCGGTGATGGGGGTACGCAGTATTTT.

This clone was detected a few times. The rearrangement joins TRBV4-2 to TRBJ1-3; D uncertain. V lost 1 base to trimming and J lost 0 bases, with 10 bases between them. This CDR3 contains 16 residues. Per germline, CDR1 LGHNA and CDR2 YNFKEQ. The CDR3 loop is CASSQGSRFSGNTIYF. The CDR3 DNA is TGTGCCAGCAGCCAAGGGTCCAGGTTCTCTGGAAACACCATATATTTT.

V usage is TRBV5-1 and J usage is TRBJ2-3; D is ambiguous. The germline CDR1 and CDR2 sequences are SGHRS and YFSETQ. V lost 4 bases and J 4 bases, leaving 10 bases between the germline ends. This CDR3 spans 13 amino acids. CDR3 loop: CASSVLNPDTQYF. In DNA, the CDR3 is TGCGCCAGCAGCGTACTAAACCCAGATACGCAGTATTTT.

The chain couples TRBV6-5 to TRBJ2-7; 9 positions match TRBD2. This CDR3 spans 15 amino acids. The junction had 11 bases not matched to a gene; V was cut back by 5 bases and J by 6 bases. Germline CDR1 MNHEY, CDR2 SVGAGI. The CDR3 reads CASSPEGGRAPEQYF. The CDR3 DNA sequence: TGTGCCAGCAGTCCCGAGGGCGGGAGGGCCCCCGAGCAGTACTTC.

This clone has more than one count but fewer than ten. The CDR3 DNA is TGTGCCAGCAGTGAAATGGGGGGAGGGGGAACCGGGGAGCTGTTTTTT. This translates into CASSEMGGGGTGELFF. This chain uses TRBV6-1 with TRBJ2-2, with D possibly TRBD2 on 7 matching bases. The CDR3 length is 16 residues. CDR1 is MNHNS, CDR2 SASEGT, per germline. Trimming left V 2 bases short and J 5 bases short, with 15 bases between.

The chain employs TRBV19 and TRBJ1-3; D uncertain. The V gene lost 3 bases and the J gene lost 0 bases, with 6 bases spanning the gap. Germline V CDR1 and CDR2: LNHDA, SQIVND (reference sequence). The CDR3 spans 14 residues. Here the CDR3 DNA reads TGTGCCAGTAGTATTTCCCCCTCTGGAAACACCATATATTTT. Translated, it gives CASSISPSGNTIYF.

The chain carries TRBV5-4 and TRBJ2-7, with 7 bases lining up with TRBD2. V lost 0 bases to trimming and J lost 10 bases; unmatched junction nucleotides: 10. Germline CDR1 SGHNT, CDR2 YYREEE (reference sequence). CDR3 length equals 14 residues. The CDR3: CASSLGLADVGQYF. CDR3 nucleotides: TGTGCCAGCAGCTTGGGACTAGCCGACGTTGGACAGTACTTC.

The rearrangement uses TRBV28 and TRBJ1-4; perhaps TRBD1 as D (5 bases). Germline V gives CDR1 MDHEN, CDR2 SYDVKM. Deletions cut 6 bases from V and 3 bases from J, with 14 bases between. The CDR3 is made up of 15 amino acids. In DNA form, the CDR3 reads TGTGCCAGCAGGGATCGGGGGTCGGCTAATGAAAAACTGTTTTTT. This gives the protein CASRDRGSANEKLFF.

V usage is TRBV6-5 and J usage is TRBJ2-1; 9 nucleotides line up with TRBD1. The CDR3 contains 14 residues. Germline lookup yields CDR1 MNHEY and CDR2 SVGAGI. Trimming cost V 7 bases and J 5 bases; bases outside gene matches: 6. The CDR3 spells CASKDRGSNNEQFF. The CDR3, as DNA: TGTGCCAGCAAAGACAGGGGGTCAAACAATGAGCAGTTCTTC.

The chain has TRBV6-5 and TRBJ1-2; no clear D gene. The germline CDR1 and CDR2 sequences are MNHEY and SVGAGI. The CDR3 length is 15 residues. The ends were cut back, 0 bases at V and 6 bases at J, with 14 bases in the middle. The CDR3 region is CASSYSALPGHGYTF. The CDR3 coding sequence is TGTGCCAGCAGTTACTCGGCCCTTCCGGGCCATGGCTACACCTTC.

This clone occurred once. The genes are TRBV2 and TRBJ1-1, with 11 nucleotides matching TRBD1. Germline trimming cut 6 bases from V and 5 bases from J; bases unmatched to any gene: 8. Germline V gene lookup returns CDR1 SNHLY and CDR2 FYNNEI. This CDR3 region has 15 residues. CDR3 DNA: TGTGCCAGCAGGCCCGGGACAGGGGGTAGGACTGAAGCTTTCTTT. Protein sequence: CASRPGTGGRTEAFF.

This clone was seen a single time. The chain has TRBV7-9 and TRBJ1-4; weak D call: TRBD1 (5 bases). Trimming left V 2 bases short and J 2 bases short, with 9 bases between. The CDR3 runs 15 residues. Germline V gene data show CDR1 as SEHNR and CDR2 as FQNEAQ (reference sequence). CDR3 loop: CASSLNPGTNEKLFF. The CDR3 coding sequence is TGTGCCAGCAGCTTAAATCCAGGGACTAATGAAAAACTGTTTTTT.

V is TRBV27 and J is TRBJ1-1; the match to TRBD1 covers 8 bases. From germline, CDR1 is MNHEY and CDR2 SMNVEV (reference sequence). CDR3 size: 12 residues. V was pared by 5 bases and J by 4 bases, with 0 bases of the junction left unmatched. In DNA form, the CDR3 reads TGTGCCAGCAGTACAGGGGGCACTGAAGCTTTCTTT. It codes for CASSTGGTEAFF.

This chain links TRBV7-3 with TRBJ2-5; the D is unclear. V was shortened by 7 bases and J by 5 bases, with 17 bases between the two germline ends. Germline assignment: CDR1 SGHTA and CDR2 FQGTGA. The length of the CDR3 is 14 residues. This CDR3 reads CASIVLGYLETQYF. The CDR3 DNA follows: TGTGCCAGCATTGTTCTGGGGTATTTGGAGACCCAGTACTTC.

The gene calls are TRBV7-2 and TRBJ2-2, with D uncertain. With 1 base removed from V and 8 bases from J, the gap between germline ends came to 5 bases. The germline V gene encodes CDR1 SGHTA and CDR2 FQGNSA. The CDR3 sequence is 12 residues long. The chain's CDR3 is CASSLVTGELFF. CDR3 nucleotide sequence: TGTGCCAGCAGCTTAGTCACTGGGGAGCTGTTTTTT.

The chain has TRBV7-2 and TRBJ1-4; TRBD1 agrees at 7 bases. Looked up from germline, CDR1 is SGHTA and CDR2 is FQGNSA. This CDR3 has 16 residues. J gave up 0 bases and V 5 bases, and 6 bases lay outside the gene matches. The CDR3 sequence is CASSAGQVATNEKLFF. CDR3 sequence (DNA): TGTGCCAGCAGCGCCGGACAGGTTGCAACTAATGAAAAACTGTTTTTT.

This chain links TRBV29-1 with TRBJ2-1, with 9 bases matching TRBD1. With V trimmed by 3 bases and J by 4 bases, 7 bases remained unmatched. This CDR3 region has 15 residues. Germline assignment: CDR1 SQVTM and CDR2 ANQGSEA. The CDR3 DNA reads TGCAGCGTTGATACACGCGGACAGGGGTACAATGAGCAGTTCTTC. Encoded protein: CSVDTRGQGYNEQFF.

This clone was observed once. This sequence joins TRBV11-2 and TRBJ1-2; possibly TRBD1 for D (5 bases). The CDR3 is made up of 14 amino acids. Germline V gene lookup returns CDR1 SGHAT and CDR2 FQNNGV. Between the trimmed V and J ends, which lost 2 bases and 7 bases, there was a span of 14 bases. CDR3 coding DNA: TGTGCCAGCAGCTTATGGCAGGGCCTCGGTGGCTACACCTTC. Its protein product is CASSLWQGLGGYTF.